This T cell receptor (beta chain) emerged from a study of response to subunit inactivated influenza vaccine. This clonotype was found many times. Via MiXCR, TCRdb re-called the RT-PCR reads, giving one row per CDR3 protein. The data hold fewer than 250,000 distinct CDR3 sequences, with 14% observed a single time. This CDR3 has 14 amino acids. Trimming took 1 base from V and 2 from J, leaving 10 bases between them. Germline CDR1 is DFQATT and CDR2 is SNEGSKA (reference sequence). The chain carries TRBV20-1 and TRBJ2-3; D is ambiguous. The clonotype was recovered from a man aged 50 to 59 who received an inactivated influenza vaccine. The sequences come from CD8+ T cells sorted from PBMCs, collected more than 4 days after vaccination. The CDR3: CSARAGRYTDTQYF. The CDR3 nucleotides read TGCAGTGCTAGAGCTGGCAGGTACACAGATACGCAGTATTTT.